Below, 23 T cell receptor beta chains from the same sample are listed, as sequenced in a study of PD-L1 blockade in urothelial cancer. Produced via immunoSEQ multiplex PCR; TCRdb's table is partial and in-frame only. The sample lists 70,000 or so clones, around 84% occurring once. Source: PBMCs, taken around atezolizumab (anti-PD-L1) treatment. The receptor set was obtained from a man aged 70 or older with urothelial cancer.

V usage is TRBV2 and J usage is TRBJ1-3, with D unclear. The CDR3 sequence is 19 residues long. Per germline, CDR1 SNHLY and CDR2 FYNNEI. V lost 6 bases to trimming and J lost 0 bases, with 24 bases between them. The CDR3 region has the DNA TGTGCCAGCAGGGCAAGCGGGGTTAGAAGACTCAGCTCTGGAAACACCATATATTTT. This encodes CASRASGVRRLSSGNTIYF.

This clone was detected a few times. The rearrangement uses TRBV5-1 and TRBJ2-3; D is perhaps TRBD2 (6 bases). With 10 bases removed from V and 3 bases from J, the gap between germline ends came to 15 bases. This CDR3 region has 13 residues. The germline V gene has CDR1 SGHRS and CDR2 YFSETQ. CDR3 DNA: TGCGCCTGTCGACTAGATTCTACAGATACGCAGTATTTT. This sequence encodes CACRLDSTDTQYF. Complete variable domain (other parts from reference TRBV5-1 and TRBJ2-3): KAGVTQTPRYLIKTRGQQVTLSCSPISGHRSVSWYQQTPGQGLQFLFEYFSETQRNKGNFPGRFSGRQFSNSRSEMNVSTLELGDSALYLCACRLDSTDTQYFGPGTRLTVL.

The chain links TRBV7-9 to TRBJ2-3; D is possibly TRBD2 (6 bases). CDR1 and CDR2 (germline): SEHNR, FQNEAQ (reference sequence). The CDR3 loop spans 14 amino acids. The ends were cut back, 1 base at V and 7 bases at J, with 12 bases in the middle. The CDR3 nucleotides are TGTGCCAGCAGCTTAGGGGGCGGGATACATACGCAGTATTTT. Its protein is CASSLGGGIHTQYF.

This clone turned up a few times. DNA of the CDR3: TGTGCCAGCACTCGAGGGGCGGGGCTCCAAGAGACCCAGTACTTC. Translated: CASTRGAGLQETQYF. The chain is built from TRBV28 and TRBJ2-5, with D maybe TRBD2 (6 bases). The germline CDR1 and CDR2 sequences are MDHEN and SYDVKM. This CDR3 is built from 15 residues. V was shortened by 7 bases and J by 1 base, with 16 bases between the two germline ends.

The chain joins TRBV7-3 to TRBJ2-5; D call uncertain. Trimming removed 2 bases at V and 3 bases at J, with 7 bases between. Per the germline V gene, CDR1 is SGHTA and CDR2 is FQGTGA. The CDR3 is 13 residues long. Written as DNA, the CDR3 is TGTGCCAGCAGCTTAGGCGGAAAAGAGACCCAGTACTTC. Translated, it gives CASSLGGKETQYF.

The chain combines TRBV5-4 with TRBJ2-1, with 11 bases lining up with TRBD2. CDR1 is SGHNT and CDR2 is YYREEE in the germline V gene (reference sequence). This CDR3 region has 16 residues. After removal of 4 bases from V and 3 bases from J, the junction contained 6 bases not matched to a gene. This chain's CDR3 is CASSPASGRYYNEQFF. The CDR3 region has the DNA TGTGCCAGCAGCCCAGCTAGCGGGAGGTACTACAATGAGCAGTTCTTC.

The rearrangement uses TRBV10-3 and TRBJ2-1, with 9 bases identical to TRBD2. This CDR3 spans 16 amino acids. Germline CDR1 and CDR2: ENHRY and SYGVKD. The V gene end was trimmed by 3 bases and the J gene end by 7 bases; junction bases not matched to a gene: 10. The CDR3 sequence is CAISDPASGKGNEQFF. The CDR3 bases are TGTGCCATCAGTGACCCGGCTAGCGGGAAGGGAAATGAGCAGTTCTTC.

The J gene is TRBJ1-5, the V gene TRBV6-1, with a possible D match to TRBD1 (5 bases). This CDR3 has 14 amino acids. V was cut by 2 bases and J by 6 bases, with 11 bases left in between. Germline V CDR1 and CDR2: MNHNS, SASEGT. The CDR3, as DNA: TGTGCCAGCAGTGAACGTGGGGGAGGTCAGCCCCAGCATTTT. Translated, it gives CASSERGGGQPQHF.

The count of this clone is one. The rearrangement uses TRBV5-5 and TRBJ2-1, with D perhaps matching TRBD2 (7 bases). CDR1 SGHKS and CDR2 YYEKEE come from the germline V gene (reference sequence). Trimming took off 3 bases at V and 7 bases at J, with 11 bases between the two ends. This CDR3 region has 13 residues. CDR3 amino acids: CASSYREGNEQFF. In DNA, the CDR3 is TGTGCCAGCAGCTACAGGGAGGGAAATGAGCAGTTCTTC.

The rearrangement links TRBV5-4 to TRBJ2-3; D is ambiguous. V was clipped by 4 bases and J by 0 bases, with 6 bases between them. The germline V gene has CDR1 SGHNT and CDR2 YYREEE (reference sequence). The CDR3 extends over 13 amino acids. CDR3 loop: CASSTQSTDTQYF. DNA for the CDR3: TGTGCCAGCAGCACACAGAGCACAGATACGCAGTATTTT. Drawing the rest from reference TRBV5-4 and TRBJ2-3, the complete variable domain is ETGVTQSPTHLIKTRGQQVTLRCSSQSGHNTVSWYQQALGQGPQFIFQYYREEENGRGNFPPRFSGLQFPNYSSELNVNALELDDSALYLCASSTQSTDTQYFGPGTRLTVL.

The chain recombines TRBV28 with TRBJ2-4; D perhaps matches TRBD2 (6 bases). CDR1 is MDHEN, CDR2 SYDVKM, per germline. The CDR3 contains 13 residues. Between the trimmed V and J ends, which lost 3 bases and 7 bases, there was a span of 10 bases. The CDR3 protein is CASSFSAGNIQYF. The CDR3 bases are TGTGCCAGCAGTTTTTCGGCGGGGAACATTCAGTACTTC.

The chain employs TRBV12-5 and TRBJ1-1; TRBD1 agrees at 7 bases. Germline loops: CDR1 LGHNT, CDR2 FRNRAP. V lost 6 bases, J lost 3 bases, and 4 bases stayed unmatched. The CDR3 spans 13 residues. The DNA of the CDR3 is TGTGCTAGTGGATCCACAGGGGACACTGAAGCTTTCTTT. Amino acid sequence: CASGSTGDTEAFF.

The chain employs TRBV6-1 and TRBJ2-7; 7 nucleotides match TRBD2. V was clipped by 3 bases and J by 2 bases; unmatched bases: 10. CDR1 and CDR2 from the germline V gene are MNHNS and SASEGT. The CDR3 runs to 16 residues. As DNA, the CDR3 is TGTGCCAGCAGTGATCATCCGGGAGGTAGAACCTACGAGCAGTACTTC. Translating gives CASSDHPGGRTYEQYF.

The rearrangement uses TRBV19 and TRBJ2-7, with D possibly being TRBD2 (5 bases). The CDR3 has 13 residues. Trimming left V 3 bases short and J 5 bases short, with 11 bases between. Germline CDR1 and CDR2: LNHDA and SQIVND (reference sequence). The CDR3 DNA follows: TGTGCCAGTAGTATTGGTGGGAGCAACGAGCAGTACTTC. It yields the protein CASSIGGSNEQYF.

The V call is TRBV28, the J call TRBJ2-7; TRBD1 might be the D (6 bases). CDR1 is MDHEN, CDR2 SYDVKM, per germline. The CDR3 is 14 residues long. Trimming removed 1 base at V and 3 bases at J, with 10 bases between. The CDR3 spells CASSLSLQGYEQYF. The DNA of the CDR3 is TGTGCCAGCAGTTTATCCCTACAGGGCTACGAGCAGTACTTC.

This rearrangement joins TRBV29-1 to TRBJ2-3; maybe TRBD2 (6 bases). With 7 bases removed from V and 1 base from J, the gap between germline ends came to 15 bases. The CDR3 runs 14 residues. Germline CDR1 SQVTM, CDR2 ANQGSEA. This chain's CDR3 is CSAEGLRGTDTQYF. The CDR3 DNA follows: TGCAGCGCGGAGGGGCTTCGGGGCACAGATACGCAGTATTTT.

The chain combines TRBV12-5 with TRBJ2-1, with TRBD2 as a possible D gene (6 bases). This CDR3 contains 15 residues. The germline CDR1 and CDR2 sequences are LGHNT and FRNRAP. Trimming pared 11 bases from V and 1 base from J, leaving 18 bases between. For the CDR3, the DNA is TGTGCTTCATTGGCGGGGTCAGGGTCCTACAATGAGCAGTTCTTC. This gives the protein CASLAGSGSYNEQFF.

The CDR3: CASSEQGYQETQYF. The DNA of the CDR3 is TGTGCCAGCAGTGAACAGGGGTATCAAGAGACCCAGTACTTC. The rearrangement links TRBV2 to TRBJ2-5; D might be TRBD1 (6 bases). Between the trimmed V and J ends, which lost 2 bases and 2 bases, there was a span of 9 bases. The CDR3 is 14 amino acids. In germline, CDR1 is SNHLY, CDR2 FYNNEI.

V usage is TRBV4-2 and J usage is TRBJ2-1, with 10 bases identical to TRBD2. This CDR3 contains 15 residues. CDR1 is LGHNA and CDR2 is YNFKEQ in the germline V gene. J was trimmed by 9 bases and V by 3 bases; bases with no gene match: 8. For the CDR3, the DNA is TGTGCCAGCAGCCACCCTAGCGGGAGATTAGGTGAGCAGTTCTTC. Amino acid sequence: CASSHPSGRLGEQFF.

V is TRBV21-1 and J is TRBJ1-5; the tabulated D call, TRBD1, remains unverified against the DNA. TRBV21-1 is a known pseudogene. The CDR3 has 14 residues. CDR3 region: CASSKVRPDQPQHF. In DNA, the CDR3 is TGTGCCAGCAGCAAAGTTCGTCCAGATCAGCCCCAGCATTTT.

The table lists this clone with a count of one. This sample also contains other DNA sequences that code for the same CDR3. The CDR3, as DNA: TGTGCCAGCAGCGTAGCAGGGGGTGCGATGGAGACCCAGTACTTC. Translating it yields CASSVAGGAMETQYF. The J gene is TRBJ2-5, the V gene TRBV9, with TRBD1 matching 7 bases. The V gene end was trimmed by 0 bases and the J gene end by 5 bases; junction bases not matched to a gene: 7. This CDR3 is 15 amino acids long. Germline CDR1 reads SGDLS; CDR2 reads YYNGEE.

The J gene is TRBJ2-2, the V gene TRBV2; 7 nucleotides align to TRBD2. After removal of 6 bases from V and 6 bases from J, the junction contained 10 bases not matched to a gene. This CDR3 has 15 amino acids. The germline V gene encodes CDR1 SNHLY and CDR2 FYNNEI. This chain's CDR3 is CASRVTSQRAGELFF. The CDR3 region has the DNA TGTGCCAGCAGGGTGACTAGCCAAAGGGCCGGGGAGCTGTTTTTT.

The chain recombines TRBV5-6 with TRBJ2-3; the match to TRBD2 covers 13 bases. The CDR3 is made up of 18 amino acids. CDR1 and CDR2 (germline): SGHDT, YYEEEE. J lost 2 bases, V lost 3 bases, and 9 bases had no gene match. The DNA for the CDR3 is TGTGCCAGCAGCTCAGTTCCGGGACTAGCGGGATTCACAGATACGCAGTATTTT. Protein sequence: CASSSVPGLAGFTDTQYF.